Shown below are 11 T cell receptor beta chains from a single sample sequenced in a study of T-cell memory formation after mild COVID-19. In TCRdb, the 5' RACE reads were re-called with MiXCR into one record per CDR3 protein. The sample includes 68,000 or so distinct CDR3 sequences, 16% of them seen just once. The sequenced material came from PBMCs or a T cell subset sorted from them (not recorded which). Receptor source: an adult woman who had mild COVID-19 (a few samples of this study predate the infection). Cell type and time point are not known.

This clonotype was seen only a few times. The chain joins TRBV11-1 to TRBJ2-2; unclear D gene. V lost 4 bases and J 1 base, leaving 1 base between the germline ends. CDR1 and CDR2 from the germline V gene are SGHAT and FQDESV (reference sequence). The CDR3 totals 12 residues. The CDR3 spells CASSWNTGELFF. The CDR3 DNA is TGTGCCAGCAGCTGGAACACCGGGGAGCTGTTTTTT.

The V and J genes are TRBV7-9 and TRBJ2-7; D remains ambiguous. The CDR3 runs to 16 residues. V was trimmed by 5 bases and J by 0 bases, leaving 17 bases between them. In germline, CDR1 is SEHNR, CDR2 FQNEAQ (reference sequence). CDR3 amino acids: CASSPPRASSSYEQYF. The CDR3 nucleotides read TGTGCCAGCAGCCCCCCCCGGGCTTCGAGCTCCTACGAGCAGTACTTC. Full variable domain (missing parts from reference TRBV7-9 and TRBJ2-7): DTGVSQNPRHKITKRGQNVTFRCDPISEHNRLYWYRQTLGQGPEFLTYFQNEAQLEKSRLLSDRFSAERPKGSFSTLEIQRTEQGDSAMYLCASSPPRASSSYEQYFGPGTRLTVT.

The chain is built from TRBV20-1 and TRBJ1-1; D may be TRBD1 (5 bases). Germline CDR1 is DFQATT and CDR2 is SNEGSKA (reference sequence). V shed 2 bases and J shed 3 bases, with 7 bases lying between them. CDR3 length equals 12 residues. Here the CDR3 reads CSARLGDTEAFF. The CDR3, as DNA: TGCAGTGCTAGATTAGGGGACACTGAAGCTTTCTTT.

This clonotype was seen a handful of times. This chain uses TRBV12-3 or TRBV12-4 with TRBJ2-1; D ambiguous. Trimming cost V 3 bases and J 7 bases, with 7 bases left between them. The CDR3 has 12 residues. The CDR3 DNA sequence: TGTGCCAGCAGTTTCAATACGAATGAGCAGTTCTTC. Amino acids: CASSFNTNEQFF.

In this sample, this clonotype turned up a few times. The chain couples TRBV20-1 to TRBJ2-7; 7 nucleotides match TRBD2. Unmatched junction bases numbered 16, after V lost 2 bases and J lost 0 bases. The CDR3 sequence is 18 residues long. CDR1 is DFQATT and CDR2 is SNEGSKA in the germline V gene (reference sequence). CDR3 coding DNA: TGCAGTGCTAGACCCACCCCCGCTAGCGGTCGCGGCTCCTACGAGCAGTACTTC. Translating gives CSARPTPASGRGSYEQYF.

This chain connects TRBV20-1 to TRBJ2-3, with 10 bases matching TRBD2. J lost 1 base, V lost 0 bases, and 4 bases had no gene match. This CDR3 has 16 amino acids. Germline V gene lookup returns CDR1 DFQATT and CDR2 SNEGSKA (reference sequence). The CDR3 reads CSARDLAGARTDTQYF. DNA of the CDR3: TGCAGTGCTAGAGATCTAGCGGGGGCCCGCACAGATACGCAGTATTTT.

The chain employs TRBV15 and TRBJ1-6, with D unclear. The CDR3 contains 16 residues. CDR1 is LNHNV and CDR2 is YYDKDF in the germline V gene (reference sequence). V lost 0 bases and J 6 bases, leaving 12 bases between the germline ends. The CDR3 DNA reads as TGTGCCACCAGCAGAGAGAGGGCCAGCCTTAATTCACCCCTCCACTTT. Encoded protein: CATSRERASLNSPLHF.

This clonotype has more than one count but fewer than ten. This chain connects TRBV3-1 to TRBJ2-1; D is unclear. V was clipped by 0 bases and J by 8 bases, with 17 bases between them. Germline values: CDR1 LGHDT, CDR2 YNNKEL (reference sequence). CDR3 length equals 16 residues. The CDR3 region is CASSQDLAVALYEQFF. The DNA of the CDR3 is TGTGCCAGCAGCCAAGATCTCGCGGTAGCTCTATATGAGCAGTTCTTC.

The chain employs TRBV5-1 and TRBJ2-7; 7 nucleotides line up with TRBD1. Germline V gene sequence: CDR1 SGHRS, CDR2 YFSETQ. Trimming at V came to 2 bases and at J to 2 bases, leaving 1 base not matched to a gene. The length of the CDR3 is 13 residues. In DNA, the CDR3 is TGCGCCAGCAGCTTTGACAGGGCCTACGAGCAGTACTTC. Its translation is CASSFDRAYEQYF.

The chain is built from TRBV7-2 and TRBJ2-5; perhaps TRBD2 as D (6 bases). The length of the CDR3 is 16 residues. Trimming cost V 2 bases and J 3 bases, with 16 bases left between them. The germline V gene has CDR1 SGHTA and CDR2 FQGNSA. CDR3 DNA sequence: TGTGCCAGCAGCTTAATCCCAGGGACTTACGAAGAGACCCAGTACTTC. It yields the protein CASSLIPGTYEETQYF.

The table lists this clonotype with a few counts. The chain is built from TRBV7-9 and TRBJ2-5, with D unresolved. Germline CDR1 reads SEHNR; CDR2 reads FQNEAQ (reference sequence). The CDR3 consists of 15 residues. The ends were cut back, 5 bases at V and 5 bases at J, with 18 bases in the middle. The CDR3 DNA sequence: TGTGCCAGCAGCCCCATGAATACCCCTCCGGAGACCCAGTACTTC. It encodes CASSPMNTPPETQYF.